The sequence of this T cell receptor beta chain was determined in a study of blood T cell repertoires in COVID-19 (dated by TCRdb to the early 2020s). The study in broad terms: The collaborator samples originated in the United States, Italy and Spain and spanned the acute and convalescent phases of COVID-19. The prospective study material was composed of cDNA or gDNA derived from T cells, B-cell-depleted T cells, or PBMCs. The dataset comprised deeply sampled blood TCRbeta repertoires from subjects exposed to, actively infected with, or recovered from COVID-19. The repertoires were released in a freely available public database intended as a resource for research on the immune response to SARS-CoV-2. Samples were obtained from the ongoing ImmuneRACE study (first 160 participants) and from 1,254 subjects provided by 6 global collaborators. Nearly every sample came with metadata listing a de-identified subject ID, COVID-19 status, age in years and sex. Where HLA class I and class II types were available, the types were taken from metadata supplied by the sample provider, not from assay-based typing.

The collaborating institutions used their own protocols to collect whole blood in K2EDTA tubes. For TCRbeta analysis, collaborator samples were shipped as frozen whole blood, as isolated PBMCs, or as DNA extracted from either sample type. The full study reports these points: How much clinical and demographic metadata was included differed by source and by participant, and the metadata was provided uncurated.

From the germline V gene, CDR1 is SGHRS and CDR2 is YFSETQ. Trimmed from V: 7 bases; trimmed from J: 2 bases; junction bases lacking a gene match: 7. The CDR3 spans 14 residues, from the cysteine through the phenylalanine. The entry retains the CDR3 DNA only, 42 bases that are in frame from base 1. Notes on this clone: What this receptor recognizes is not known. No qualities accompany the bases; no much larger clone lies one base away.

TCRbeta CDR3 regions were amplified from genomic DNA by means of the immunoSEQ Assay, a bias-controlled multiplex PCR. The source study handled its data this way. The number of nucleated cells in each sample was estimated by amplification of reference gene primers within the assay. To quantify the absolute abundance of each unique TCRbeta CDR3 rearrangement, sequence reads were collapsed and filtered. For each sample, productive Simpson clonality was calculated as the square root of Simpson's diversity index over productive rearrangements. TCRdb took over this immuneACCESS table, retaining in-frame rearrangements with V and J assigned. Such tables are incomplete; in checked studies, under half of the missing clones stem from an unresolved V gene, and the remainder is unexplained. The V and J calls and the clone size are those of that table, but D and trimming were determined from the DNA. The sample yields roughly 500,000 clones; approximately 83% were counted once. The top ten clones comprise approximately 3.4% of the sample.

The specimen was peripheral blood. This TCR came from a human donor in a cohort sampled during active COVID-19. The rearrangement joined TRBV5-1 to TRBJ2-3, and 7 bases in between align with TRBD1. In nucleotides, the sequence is TGCGCCAGCGTCTGGGGGACAGACACAGATACGCAGTATTTT. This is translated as CASVWGTDTDTQYF.